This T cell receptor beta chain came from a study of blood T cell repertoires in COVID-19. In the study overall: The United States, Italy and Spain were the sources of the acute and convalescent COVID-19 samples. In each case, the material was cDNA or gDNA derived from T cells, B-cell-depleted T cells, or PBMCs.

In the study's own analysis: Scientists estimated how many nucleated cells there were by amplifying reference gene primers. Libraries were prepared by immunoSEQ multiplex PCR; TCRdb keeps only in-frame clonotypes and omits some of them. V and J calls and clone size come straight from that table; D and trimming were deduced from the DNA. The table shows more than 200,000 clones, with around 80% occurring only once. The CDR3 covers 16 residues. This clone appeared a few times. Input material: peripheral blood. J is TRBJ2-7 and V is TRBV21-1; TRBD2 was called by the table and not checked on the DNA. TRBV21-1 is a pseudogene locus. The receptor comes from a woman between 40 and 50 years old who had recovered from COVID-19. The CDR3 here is CASSRPCSGGTHEQYF. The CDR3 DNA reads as TGTGCCAGCAGCAGACCCTGTAGCGGGGGTACCCACGAGCAGTACTTC.